These T cell receptor beta chains were read from a single sample in a study of cytomegalovirus exposure and HLA in healthy donors. Data came from immunoSEQ multiplex PCR; TCRdb stores just in-frame clones and leaves some out. In the table there are approximately 93,000 clones, around 84% of which are singletons. Specimen: PBMCs. These receptors all come from a woman in her thirties or forties in good health and CMV-seronegative. Both conserved end residues are trimmed from each CDR3. Fields, in order: J gene, V gene, CDR3 protein.

>TRBJ2-7|TRBV11-2
ASSISSDRDEQY
>TRBJ1-4|TRBV7-9
ATEQEKLF
>TRBJ1-5|TRBV28
ASSPLPRQGRSNQPQH
>TRBJ2-1|TRBV19
ASRPMPGQGTYNEQF
>TRBJ2-3|TRBV9
ASSAGQGADTQY
>TRBJ2-1|TRBV28
ASSSIQGLGGV
>TRBJ2-1|TRBV25-1
ASLGMGREGRGNEQF
>TRBJ1-2|TRBV6-6
ASSYSLSDYGYT
>TRBJ2-7|TRBV19
ASRGQQYEQY
>TRBJ2-7|TRBV10-1
ASSPGTAGFEQY
>TRBJ1-1|TRBV28
ASSLGRENTEAF
>TRBJ1-5|TRBV2
ASNNPGQQYNQPQH
>TRBJ2-7|TRBV6-5
ASTPGDLTYEQY
>TRBJ2-2|TRBV5-6
ASSLSGTGELF
>TRBJ2-1|TRBV14
ASSQGGRLVNEQF
>TRBJ2-1|TRBV19
ASSKPMTSGGREQF
>TRBJ2-1|TRBV7-3
ASSFDYLGEQF
>TRBJ2-1|TRBV7-2
ASSRATGEQF
>TRBJ1-1|TRBV28
ASSVLPRTANTEAF
>TRBJ2-3|TRBV5-1
ASSFLGGATDTQY
>TRBJ1-2|TRBV2
ASSEWIGADYGYT
>TRBJ1-2|TRBV19
ASRGYYGYT
>TRBJ2-7|TRBV29-1
SVGLPTGVGYEQY
>TRBJ2-3|TRBV30
AWLAGGSDTQY
>TRBJ1-1|TRBV4-3
ASSPEQGGFTEAF
>TRBJ1-2|TRBV5-1
ASSRTLSNYGYT
>TRBJ2-1|TRBV28
ASSLRLLAGLGTEQF
>TRBJ2-2|TRBV7-8
ASSLGGPRAGELF
>TRBJ2-5|TRBV6-1
ASGRTGQETQY